What follows are 8 T cell receptor beta chains derived from one specimen sequenced in a study of response to subunit inactivated influenza vaccine (dated by TCRdb to 2016 to 2019). Receptor amplification or capture employed RT-PCR. The instrument was an Illumina HiSeq 2500. TCRdb itself trimmed the public reads at Q25 with fastp, ran MiXCR and retained productive beta chains. Every CDR3 protein is listed once, alongside the most common genes and DNA of its rows. Counted in this sample were more than 550,000 distinct CDR3 sequences; around 11% of them appeared once. The ten largest clones capture approximately 11% of the sample. These same data were also listed under a study on T cells expressing NK-cell markers. Taken from the second paper: The TCR beta cDNA libraries were made using 5'RACE template switching, a step that added both a universal primer site and unique molecular identifiers.

The starting material was PBMCs from blood, obtained on the day of vaccination. These receptors were obtained from a man aged 50-60 years who received an inactivated influenza vaccine. Donor details come from another sample of the same person, matched by shared clones.

This clonotype was seen only a few times. The chain links TRBV9 to TRBJ1-6; 10 nucleotides line up with TRBD1. V was pared by 5 bases and J by 8 bases, with 7 bases of the junction left unmatched. Germline CDR1 SGDLS, CDR2 YYNGEE. This CDR3 contains 15 residues. CDR3 nucleotide sequence: TGTGCCAGCAGTGATACGACAGGGGGCGATTCACCCCTCCACTTT. This codes for CASSDTTGGDSPLHF.

This clonotype was detected a few times. This sequence joins TRBV7-8 and TRBJ1-4; TRBD1 might be the D (5 bases). The length of the CDR3 is 15 residues. V lost 1 base and J lost 8, with 14 bases in between. CDR1 and CDR2 (germline): SGHVS, FQNEAQ. Here the CDR3 reads CASSLEVGGREKLFF. The CDR3 region has the DNA TGTGCCAGCAGCTTAGAGGTCGGGGGAAGGGAAAAACTGTTTTTT.

The chain has TRBV9 and TRBJ1-6; weak D call: TRBD1 (6 bases). Germline CDR1 reads SGDLS; CDR2 reads YYNGEE. V dropped 5 bases and J dropped 0 bases, with 12 bases sitting between them. The CDR3 runs 16 residues. The CDR3 DNA follows: TGTGCCAGCAGGAAGGGGGGTAGCTCCTATAATTCACCCCTCCACTTT. It is translated as CASRKGGSSYNSPLHF.

The V call is TRBV28, the J call TRBJ2-6; D unresolved. Germline CDR1 and CDR2: MDHEN and SYDVKM. The CDR3 is 17 residues long. V dropped 6 bases and J dropped 0 bases, with 15 bases sitting between them. CDR3 amino acids: CASRPAPAYSGANVLTF. Here the CDR3 DNA reads TGTGCCAGCAGGCCCGCCCCCGCCTACTCTGGGGCCAACGTCCTGACTTTC.

This rearrangement joins TRBV4-3 to TRBJ2-5, with 7 bases lining up with TRBD1. Germline trimming cut 1 base from V and 0 bases from J; bases unmatched to any gene: 5. Germline lookup yields CDR1 LGHNA and CDR2 YSLEER. The CDR3 sequence is 16 residues long. The CDR3: CASSQVGQRDQETQYF. The CDR3 nucleotides are TGCGCCAGCAGCCAAGTGGGACAGAGAGACCAAGAGACCCAGTACTTC.

This clonotype was detected many times. The chain couples TRBV4-2 to TRBJ1-4; TRBD1 might be the D (5 bases). Germline lookup yields CDR1 LGHNA and CDR2 YNFKEQ. CDR3 length: 16 residues. Deletions cut 4 bases from V and 0 bases from J, with 12 bases between. The CDR3: CASSRDSPPTNEKLFF. The CDR3, as DNA: TGTGCCAGCAGCCGAGACAGCCCCCCAACTAATGAAAAACTGTTTTTT.

This clonotype has more than one count but fewer than ten. This chain uses TRBV4-3 with TRBJ2-1; TRBD2 matches at 8 bases. The germline V gene has CDR1 LGHNA and CDR2 YSLEER. J gave up 3 bases and V 0 bases, and 7 bases lay outside the gene matches. The CDR3 has 17 residues. CDR3 sequence reads: CASSQDVAGLGYNEQFF. In nucleotides, the CDR3 is TGCGCCAGCAGCCAAGATGTAGCGGGGTTGGGCTACAATGAGCAGTTCTTC.

A few counts support this clonotype. The rearrangement uses TRBV7-2 and TRBJ1-2; possibly TRBD1 for D (6 bases). This CDR3 comprises 14 residues. Between the trimmed V and J ends, which lost 0 bases and 5 bases, there was a span of 10 bases. Germline CDR1 and CDR2: SGHTA and FQGNSA. CDR3 sequence (DNA): TGTGCCAGCAGCTTAGCACAGGGAAAGTATGGCTACACCTTC. Protein sequence: CASSLAQGKYGYTF.